This is a list of T cell receptor beta chains from one sample in a study of cytomegalovirus exposure and HLA in healthy donors. Produced via immunoSEQ multiplex PCR; TCRdb's table is partial and in-frame only. Of about 88,000 clones detected, more than 65% appear once; the ten largest clones hold roughly a sixth. The specimen sequenced was PBMCs. These receptors came from a woman under 30 in good health and CMV-seropositive. CDR3s include the opening cysteine and the closing phenylalanine or tryptophan. Fields, in order: D gene, J gene, V gene, clone size, CDR3 protein, CDR3 DNA. D genes are given only for firm matches. Part of the rows lack a size; the others show once, few, many or a class for expanded clones.

d_call: -; j_call: TRBJ1-5; v_call: TRBV28; clone_size: -; cdr3_aa: CASRSRKGTNQPQHF; cdr3_nt: TGTGCCAGCAGAAGCCGGAAGGGGACAAATCAGCCCCAGCATTTT
d_call: -; j_call: TRBJ2-1; v_call: TRBV6-5; clone_size: once; cdr3_aa: CASSYSQGNEQFF; cdr3_nt: TGTGCCAGCAGTTACTCTCAGGGGAATGAGCAGTTCTTC
d_call: TRBD1; j_call: TRBJ1-2; v_call: TRBV6-5; clone_size: -; cdr3_aa: CASSAQTGYGYTF; cdr3_nt: TGTGCCAGCAGTGCCCAGACAGGGTACGGCTACACCTTC
d_call: -; j_call: TRBJ2-7; v_call: TRBV27; clone_size: -; cdr3_aa: CASSLSSGRSYEQYF; cdr3_nt: TGTGCCAGCAGTTTAAGTAGCGGCAGATCCTACGAGCAGTACTTC
d_call: TRBD2; j_call: TRBJ2-1; v_call: TRBV29-1; clone_size: -; cdr3_aa: CSVRTSGNNEQFF; cdr3_nt: TGCAGCGTGAGGACTAGCGGTAACAATGAGCAGTTCTTC
d_call: -; j_call: TRBJ2-3; v_call: TRBV7-3; clone_size: -; cdr3_aa: CASSSIAVHSTDTQYF; cdr3_nt: TGTGCCAGCAGCTCCATAGCGGTCCATAGCACAGATACGCAGTATTTT
d_call: -; j_call: TRBJ1-1; v_call: TRBV9; clone_size: -; cdr3_aa: CASSSNQGRVTEAFF; cdr3_nt: TGTGCCAGCAGCTCCAACCAGGGAAGGGTCACTGAAGCTTTCTTT
d_call: -; j_call: TRBJ2-7; v_call: TRBV11-2; clone_size: -; cdr3_aa: CASTRKREQYF; cdr3_nt: TGTGCCAGCACTCGAAAGAGAGAGCAGTACTTC
d_call: -; j_call: TRBJ1-5; v_call: TRBV6-5; clone_size: -; cdr3_aa: CASSRGVSSNQPQHF; cdr3_nt: TGTGCCAGCAGCAGAGGCGTGTCAAGTAATCAGCCCCAGCATTTT
d_call: TRBD1; j_call: TRBJ2-7; v_call: TRBV7-9; clone_size: -; cdr3_aa: CASSTRVQGAYEQYF; cdr3_nt: TGTGCCAGCAGCACCCGAGTACAGGGGGCCTACGAGCAGTACTTC
d_call: TRBD1; j_call: TRBJ2-7; v_call: TRBV7-2; clone_size: -; cdr3_aa: CASSLAGQGYEQYF; cdr3_nt: TGTGCCAGCAGCTTAGCGGGACAGGGCTACGAGCAGTACTTC
d_call: -; j_call: TRBJ2-7; v_call: TRBV21-1; clone_size: -; cdr3_aa: CASSKGGDPSYEQYF; cdr3_nt: TGTGCCAGCAGCAAAGGGGGGGACCCGTCCTACGAGCAGTACTTC
d_call: -; j_call: TRBJ1-1; v_call: TRBV19; clone_size: -; cdr3_aa: CASTPGAGETFF; cdr3_nt: TGTGCCAGTACCCCCGGGGCAGGGGAGACTTTCTTT
d_call: -; j_call: TRBJ1-1; v_call: TRBV9; clone_size: -; cdr3_aa: CASSSPPGTEAFF; cdr3_nt: TGTGCCAGCAGCTCCCCTCCGGGAACTGAAGCTTTCTTT
d_call: -; j_call: TRBJ2-5; v_call: TRBV5-4; clone_size: -; cdr3_aa: CASSPGTRGETQYF; cdr3_nt: TGTGCCAGCAGTCCCGGGACCAGGGGAGAGACCCAGTACTTC
d_call: TRBD1; j_call: TRBJ2-6; v_call: TRBV7-2; clone_size: -; cdr3_aa: CASSHRDRTNVLTF; cdr3_nt: TGTGCCAGCAGCCACCGGGACAGGACCAACGTCCTGACTTTC